This T cell receptor (beta chain) originates from a study of control samples from healthy donors and cancer patients. Assay used: immunoSEQ multiplex PCR; TCRdb lists only in-frame clones, some missing. The table records about 21,000 clones, 84% of them present only once. The clonotype originates from a man aged 55 to 69 with colorectal cancer. The sample was PBMCs.

CDR3 sequence reads: CASSSPGGPTEAFF. CDR3 sequence (DNA): TGTGCCAGCAGCAGCCCAGGGGGCCCCACTGAAGCTTTCTTT. V is TRBV7-2 and J is TRBJ1-1; TRBD1 matches 8 bases. Germline assignment: CDR1 SGHTA and CDR2 FQGNSA. The CDR3 has 14 amino acids. Trimming removed 5 bases from V and 4 bases from J; junction bases left unmatched: 6.